This T cell receptor (beta chain) was sequenced for a study of blood T cell repertoires in COVID-19. At the level of the study: The samples span acute and convalescent COVID-19 from the United States, Italy and Spain. Nucleic acid was either cDNA or gDNA, and it came from T cells, B-cell-depleted T cells, or PBMCs.

The authors' processing: Amplifying reference gene primers gave estimates of nucleated cell counts. Profiled with immunoSEQ multiplex PCR; TCRdb holds only in-frame clones, not every one. D and trimming were read from the DNA, whereas the V and J calls and clone size are those reported in that table. The sample holds 140,000 to 150,000 clones, around 89% seen once. V shed 9 bases and J 3 bases; nucleotides not matched to a gene: 8. Germline assignment: CDR1 SGHTA and CDR2 FQGNSA. The length of the CDR3 is 14 residues. The study drew participants aged about 18 to 95 years from 24 US areas. The clonotype comes from a woman under 40 with acute COVID-19. V gene TRBV7-2 combines with J gene TRBJ1-1; 9 bases match TRBD1. Sequencing was performed on PBMCs or T cells enriched from blood (not recorded which). The CDR3 spells CASRTGALYTEAFF. CDR3 bases: TGTGCCAGTCGGACAGGGGCCCTGTACACTGAAGCTTTCTTT.